This TCR beta chain was observed in a study of Graves' ophthalmopathy and Graves' hyperthyroidism. The study recruited hyperthyroidism patients aged 18 to 65 who were newly diagnosed, under 2 months' duration. RNA transcripts provided the template for amplifying TCR beta CDR3 regions. Following a first-round RT-PCR that used HTBI primers, a second-round multiplex PCR was carried out. One entry per CDR3 protein results from TCRdb running MiXCR on the multiplex PCR reads. The table shows some 370,000 distinct CDR3 sequences, with about a sixth occurring only once. As to this clonotype: Possible read error: a much larger clone is one base away.

The germline V gene has CDR1 SGHRS and CDR2 YFSETQ. The CDR3 consists of 16 residues. The V segment lost 4 bases and the J segment 0 bases; nucleotides outside the gene matches: 5. Sequenced input: peripheral blood. The chain employs TRBV5-1 and TRBJ2-2, with 8 bases that match TRBD2. This TCR derives from an adult woman with stable Graves' hyperthyroidism. The CDR3 coding sequence is TGCGCCAGCAGCCTCCAAGCGGGAGCGAACACCGGGGAGCTGTTTTTT. Translating gives CASSLQAGANTGELFF.